This TCR beta chain was sequenced for a study of shared clonotypes between healthy human individuals. Overall study: Each donor contributed plates that comprised three CD4 naive, three CD4 memory, two CD8 naive and one CD8 memory. Whole-study findings and limits: Against clonotypes common to all four donors, non-shared ones had lower generation probabilities.

Deletions cut 3 bases from V and 1 base from J, with 15 bases between. Germline CDR1 and CDR2: SGDLS and YYNGEE. The CDR3 contains 16 residues. All of the donors resided in Nashville, Tennessee, and each was a Caucasian adult. A note on this clone: Its antigen is not known.

Running of the assay took place at deep level. Only in-frame clones appear in the TCRdb table, and some are missing; sequencing was by immunoSEQ multiplex PCR. The data show 2.5 million or so clones, around nine tenths seen once. The rearrangement uses TRBV9 and TRBJ2-3; maybe TRBD2 (6 bases). What was sequenced was naive CD4+ T cells sorted from blood. Subset in this sample: CD45RA+ positively selected. The clonotype originates from a man aged 18-30 years in good health. The CDR3 sequence: CASSGWASAGTDTQYF. CDR3 DNA sequence: TGTGCCAGCAGCGGATGGGCTAGCGCAGGCACAGATACGCAGTATTTT.